This T cell receptor (beta chain) appears in the sequencing data of a study of OX40 agonist ivuxolimab in advanced cancers. General observations from the study: Averaged across samples, CD8+ T cells carried more expanded clones than CD4+ did.

TCRdb's copy holds only in-frame clones and misses some; the assay was immunoSEQ multiplex PCR. The sample carries about 69,000 clones, about 80% recorded once. About this clone: The antigen is undetermined.

Per germline, CDR1 MNHEY and CDR2 SMNVEV (reference sequence). CDR3 length: 13 amino acids. Trimming cost V 3 bases and J 8 bases, with 13 bases left between them. Here the sequenced sample was CD4+ or CD8+ T cells sorted from blood, taken in a trial of the OX40 agonist ivuxolimab. The J gene is TRBJ1-1, the V gene TRBV27; TRBD1 is a possible D gene (5 bases). The receptor was derived from an adult with an advanced solid tumor such as melanoma, head and neck, liver or kidney cancer. The CDR3 coding sequence is TGTGCCAGCAGTTTCCCAGGCAGGGCGGAAGCTTTCTTT. Translated, it gives CASSFPGRAEAFF.